A selection of T cell receptor beta chains follows, all from one sample in a study of blood T cell repertoires in COVID-19. Some clones are missing from TCRdb's copy, which holds only in-frame ones; the method was immunoSEQ multiplex PCR. Of roughly 200,000 clones in the sample, roughly 85% are singletons; the top ten hold 4.5% to 5%. The sequenced sample was PBMCs or T cells enriched from blood (not recorded which). These receptors came from a woman between 45 and 65 years old who had been exposed to COVID-19. Each CDR3 is given with its conserved first and last residue. D genes are given only for firm matches. Size tells how often a clone was seen (once, few, many) or the class of an expanded clone, and some rows leave it out.

V,J,D,size,CDR3,DNA
TRBV7-6,TRBJ2-7,-,-,CASSLNTAYEQYF,TGTGCCAGCAGCTTGAACACAGCTTACGAGCAGTACTTC
TRBV4-3,TRBJ2-7,-,-,CASSQDLAGDSYEQYF,TGCGCCAGCAGCCAAGATCTGGCAGGGGACTCCTACGAGCAGTACTTC
TRBV5-1,TRBJ1-1,-,-,CASSLTGSNTEAFF,TGCGCCAGCAGCTTAACCGGGTCGAACACTGAAGCTTTCTTT
TRBV18,TRBJ1-3,TRBD1,-,CASSSRGQGVSGNTIYF,TGTGCCAGCTCGTCCCGGGGACAGGGAGTCTCTGGAAACACCATATATTTT
TRBV24-1,TRBJ1-2,-,once,CATRGGSTGGYTF,TGTGCCACCAGGGGGGGGAGTACCGGCGGCTACACCTTC
TRBV18,TRBJ2-5,-,-,CASSPTGLSETQYF,TGTGCCAGCTCACCTACTGGACTATCGGAGACCCAGTACTTC
TRBV7-8,TRBJ1-1,-,-,CASSQATLKTAHNTEAFF,TGTGCCAGCAGCCAGGCAACTTTAAAGACAGCCCATAACACTGAAGCTTTCTTT
TRBV28,TRBJ2-5,-,-,CASSPGGVGETQYF,TGTGCCAGCAGTCCAGGAGGAGTTGGGGAGACCCAGTACTTC
TRBV10-2,TRBJ1-1,-,once,CASREIRNTEAFF,TGCGCCAGCAGGGAGATCCGGAACACTGAAGCTTTCTTT
TRBV5-1,TRBJ1-2,-,-,CASSLAGSRNYGYTF,TGCGCCAGCAGCTTGGCAGGCTCCCGAAACTATGGCTACACCTTC